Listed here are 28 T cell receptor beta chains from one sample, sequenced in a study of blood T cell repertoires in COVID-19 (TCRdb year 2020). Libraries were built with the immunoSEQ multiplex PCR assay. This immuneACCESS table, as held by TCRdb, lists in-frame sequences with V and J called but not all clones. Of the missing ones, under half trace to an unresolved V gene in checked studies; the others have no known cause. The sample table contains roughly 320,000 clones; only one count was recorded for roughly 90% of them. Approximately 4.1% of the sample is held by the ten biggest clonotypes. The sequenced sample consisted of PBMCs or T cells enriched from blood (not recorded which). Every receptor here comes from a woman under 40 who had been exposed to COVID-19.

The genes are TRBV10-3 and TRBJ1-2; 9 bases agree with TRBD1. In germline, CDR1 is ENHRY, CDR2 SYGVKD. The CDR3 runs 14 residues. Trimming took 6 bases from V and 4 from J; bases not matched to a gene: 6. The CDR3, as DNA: TGTGCCATCAGCCCGGGACAGGGTATCTATGGCTACACCTTC. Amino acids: CAISPGQGIYGYTF.

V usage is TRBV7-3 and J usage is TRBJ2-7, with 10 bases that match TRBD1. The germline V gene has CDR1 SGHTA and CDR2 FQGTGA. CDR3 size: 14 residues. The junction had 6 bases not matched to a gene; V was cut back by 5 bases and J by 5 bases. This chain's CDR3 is CASSPGTGEHEQYF. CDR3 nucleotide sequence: TGTGCCAGCAGCCCAGGGACAGGGGAGCACGAGCAGTACTTC.

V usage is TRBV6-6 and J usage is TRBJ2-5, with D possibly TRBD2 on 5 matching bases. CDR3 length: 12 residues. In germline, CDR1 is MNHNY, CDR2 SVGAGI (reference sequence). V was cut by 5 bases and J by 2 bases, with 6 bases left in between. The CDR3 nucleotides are TGTGCCAGCAGTCCGGGACAAGAGACCCAGTACTTC. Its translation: CASSPGQETQYF.

CDR3 in amino acids: CASSEGRENSPLHF. The CDR3 DNA sequence: TGTGCCAGCAGTGAAGGTCGTGAGAATTCACCCCTCCACTTT. The V and J genes are TRBV6-1 and TRBJ1-6; D gene ambiguous. The CDR3 contains 14 residues. Trimming took 1 base from V and 7 from J, leaving 8 bases between them. Germline V lookup: CDR1 MNHNS, CDR2 SASEGT.

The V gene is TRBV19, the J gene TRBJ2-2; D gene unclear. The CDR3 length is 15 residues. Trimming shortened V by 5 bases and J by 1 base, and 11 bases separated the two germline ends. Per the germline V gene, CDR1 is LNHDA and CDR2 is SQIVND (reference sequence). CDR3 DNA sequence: TGTGCCAGTAGTCTGAGTCCCTTGAACACCGGGGAGCTGTTTTTT. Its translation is CASSLSPLNTGELFF. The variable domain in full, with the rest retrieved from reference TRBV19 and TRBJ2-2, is DGGITQSPKYLFRKEGQNVTLSCEQNLNHDAMYWYRQDPGQGLRLIYYSQIVNDFQKGDIAEGYSVSREKKESFPLTVTSAQKNPTAFYLCASSLSPLNTGELFFGEGSRLTVL.

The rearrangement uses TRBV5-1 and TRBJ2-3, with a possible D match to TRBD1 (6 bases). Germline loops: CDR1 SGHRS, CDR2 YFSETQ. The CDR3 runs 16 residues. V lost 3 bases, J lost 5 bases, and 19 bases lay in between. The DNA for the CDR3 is TGCGCCAGCAGCTCCTGGGGGCAGCTAGGGGAAGATACGCAGTATTTT. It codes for CASSSWGQLGEDTQYF.

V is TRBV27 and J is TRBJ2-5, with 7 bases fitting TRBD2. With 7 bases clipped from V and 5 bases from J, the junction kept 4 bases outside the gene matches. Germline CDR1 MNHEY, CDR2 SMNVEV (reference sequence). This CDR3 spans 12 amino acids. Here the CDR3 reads CASIGLGETQYF. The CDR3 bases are TGTGCCAGCATCGGACTAGGGGAGACCCAGTACTTC.

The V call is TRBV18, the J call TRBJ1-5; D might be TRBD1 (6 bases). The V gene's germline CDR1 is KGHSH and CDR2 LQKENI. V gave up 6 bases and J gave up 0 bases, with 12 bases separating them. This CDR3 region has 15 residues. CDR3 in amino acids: CASSQGTFSNQPQHF. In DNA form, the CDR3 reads TGTGCCAGCTCTCAGGGGACCTTTAGCAATCAGCCCCAGCATTTT.

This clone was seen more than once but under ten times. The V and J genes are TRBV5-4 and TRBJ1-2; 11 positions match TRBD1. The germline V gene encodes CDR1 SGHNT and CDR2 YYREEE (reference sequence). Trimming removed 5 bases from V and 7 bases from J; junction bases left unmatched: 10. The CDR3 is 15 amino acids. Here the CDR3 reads CASRSPGQGVSGYTF. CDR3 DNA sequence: TGTGCCAGCAGATCACCGGGACAGGGGGTTAGTGGCTACACCTTC.

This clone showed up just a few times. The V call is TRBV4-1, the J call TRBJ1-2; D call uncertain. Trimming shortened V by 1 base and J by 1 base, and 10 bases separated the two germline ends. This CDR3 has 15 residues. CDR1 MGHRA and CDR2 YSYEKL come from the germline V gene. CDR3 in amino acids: CASSQVFNSNYGYTF. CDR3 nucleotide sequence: TGCGCCAGCAGCCAAGTCTTTAACAGTAACTATGGCTACACCTTC.

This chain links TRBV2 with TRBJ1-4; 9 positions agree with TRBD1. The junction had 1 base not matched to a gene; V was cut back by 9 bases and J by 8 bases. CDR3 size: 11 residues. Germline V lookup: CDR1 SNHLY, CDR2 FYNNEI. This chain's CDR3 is CASGTGEKLFF. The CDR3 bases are TGTGCCAGTGGGACAGGGGAAAAACTGTTTTTT.

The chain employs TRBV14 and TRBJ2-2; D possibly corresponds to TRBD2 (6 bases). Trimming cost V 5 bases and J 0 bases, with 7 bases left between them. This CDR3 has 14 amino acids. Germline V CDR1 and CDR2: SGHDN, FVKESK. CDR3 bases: TGTGCCAGCAGCGGGGACTCGAACACCGGGGAGCTGTTTTTT. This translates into CASSGDSNTGELFF.

CDR3 in DNA: TGCGCCAGTAAACCGGGACAGCCTTGGGAGACCCAGTACTTC. This codes for CASKPGQPWETQYF. V usage is TRBV5-1 and J usage is TRBJ2-5; 7 bases agree with TRBD1. Germline V gives CDR1 SGHRS, CDR2 YFSETQ. The CDR3 length is 14 residues. V lost 8 bases, J lost 5 bases, and 12 bases stayed unmatched.

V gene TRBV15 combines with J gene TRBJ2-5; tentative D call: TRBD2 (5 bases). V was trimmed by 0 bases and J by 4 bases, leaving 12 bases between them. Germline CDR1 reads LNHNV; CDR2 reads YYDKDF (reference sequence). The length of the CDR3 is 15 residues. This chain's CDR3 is CATSRDQVGRETQYF. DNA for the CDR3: TGTGCCACCAGCAGAGATCAGGTGGGGAGAGAGACCCAGTACTTC.

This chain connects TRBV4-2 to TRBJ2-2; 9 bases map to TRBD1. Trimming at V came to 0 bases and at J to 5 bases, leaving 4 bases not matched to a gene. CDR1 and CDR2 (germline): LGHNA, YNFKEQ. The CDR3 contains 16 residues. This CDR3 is CASSQEPGQGTGELFF. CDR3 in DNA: TGTGCCAGCAGCCAAGAACCGGGACAGGGAACCGGGGAGCTGTTTTTT.

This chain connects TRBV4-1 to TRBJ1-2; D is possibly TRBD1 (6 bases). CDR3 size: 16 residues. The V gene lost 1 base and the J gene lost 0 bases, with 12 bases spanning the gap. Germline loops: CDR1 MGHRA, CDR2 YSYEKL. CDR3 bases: TGCGCCAGCAGCCAAGGCGACAGGCTAGCTAACTATGGCTACACCTTC. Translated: CASSQGDRLANYGYTF.

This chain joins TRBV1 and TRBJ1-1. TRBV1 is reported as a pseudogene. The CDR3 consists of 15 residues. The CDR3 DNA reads TGCACCAGCAGCCATTCTGAGGGAATAGTTACTGAAGCTTTCTTT. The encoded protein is CTSSHSEGIVTEAFF.

This CDR3 reads CASSPDPRGHNEGYTF. The DNA for the CDR3 is TGTGCCAGCAGCCCCGACCCCAGGGGGCATAATGAGGGCTACACCTTC. The chain employs TRBV7-9 and TRBJ1-2; 8 bases are shared with TRBD1. This CDR3 has 16 residues. The V gene's germline CDR1 is SEHNR and CDR2 FQNEAQ (reference sequence). Trimming removed 5 bases from V and 8 bases from J; junction bases left unmatched: 16.

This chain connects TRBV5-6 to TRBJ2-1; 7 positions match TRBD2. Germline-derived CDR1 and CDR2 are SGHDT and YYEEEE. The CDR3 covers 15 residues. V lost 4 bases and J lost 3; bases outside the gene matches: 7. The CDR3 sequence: CASSTYGGGYNEQFF. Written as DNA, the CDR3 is TGTGCCAGCAGCACCTATGGGGGGGGCTACAATGAGCAGTTCTTC.

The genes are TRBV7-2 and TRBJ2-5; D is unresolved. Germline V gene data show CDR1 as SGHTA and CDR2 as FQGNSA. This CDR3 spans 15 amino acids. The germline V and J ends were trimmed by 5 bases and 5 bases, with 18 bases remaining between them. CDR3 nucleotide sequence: TGTGCCAGCAGCAGCCCCCTTCCGTATAAGGAGACCCAGTACTTC. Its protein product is CASSSPLPYKETQYF.

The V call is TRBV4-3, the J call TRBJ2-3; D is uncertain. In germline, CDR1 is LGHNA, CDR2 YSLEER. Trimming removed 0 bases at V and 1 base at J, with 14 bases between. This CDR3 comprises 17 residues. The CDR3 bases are TGCGCCAGCAGCCAAGACGTACCAGTTACCGGCACAGATACGCAGTATTTT. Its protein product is CASSQDVPVTGTDTQYF.

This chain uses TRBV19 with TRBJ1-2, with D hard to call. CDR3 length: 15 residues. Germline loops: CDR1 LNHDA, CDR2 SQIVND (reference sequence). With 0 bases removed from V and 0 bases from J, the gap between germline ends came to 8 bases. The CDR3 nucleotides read TGTGCCAGTAGTATAGAGTTCCAGACTAACTATGGCTACACCTTC. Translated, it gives CASSIEFQTNYGYTF.

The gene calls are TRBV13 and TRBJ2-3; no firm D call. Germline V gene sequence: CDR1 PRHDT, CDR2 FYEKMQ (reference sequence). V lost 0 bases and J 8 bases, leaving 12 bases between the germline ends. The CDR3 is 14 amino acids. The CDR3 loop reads CASSLGGALVTQYF. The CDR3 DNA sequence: TGTGCCAGCAGCTTAGGCGGAGCCCTGGTTACGCAGTATTTT.

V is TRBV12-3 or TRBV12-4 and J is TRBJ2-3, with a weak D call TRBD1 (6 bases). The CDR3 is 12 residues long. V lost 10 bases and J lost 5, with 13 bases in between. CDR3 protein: CATNEGGDTQYF. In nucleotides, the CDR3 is TGTGCCACCAATGAAGGGGGAGATACGCAGTATTTT.

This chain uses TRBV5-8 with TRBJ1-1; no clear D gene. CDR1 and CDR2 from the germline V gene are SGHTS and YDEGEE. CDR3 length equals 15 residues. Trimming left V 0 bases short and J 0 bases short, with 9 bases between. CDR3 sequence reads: CASSLVFPMNTEAFF. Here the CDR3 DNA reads TGTGCCAGCAGCTTGGTTTTCCCCATGAACACTGAAGCTTTCTTT.

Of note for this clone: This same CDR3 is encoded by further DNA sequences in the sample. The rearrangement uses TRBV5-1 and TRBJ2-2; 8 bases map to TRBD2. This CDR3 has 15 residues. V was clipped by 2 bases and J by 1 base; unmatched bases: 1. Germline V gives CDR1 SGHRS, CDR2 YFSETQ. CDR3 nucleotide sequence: TGCGCCAGCAGCTTTAGCGGGGAGAACACCGGGGAGCTGTTTTTT. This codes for CASSFSGENTGELFF.

CDR3 bases: TGTGCCAGCAGCTTCCCCGGGGGCTATGGCTACACCTTC. Translating it yields CASSFPGGYGYTF. The V gene is TRBV11-2, the J gene TRBJ1-2; tentative D call: TRBD1 (5 bases). Germline values: CDR1 SGHAT, CDR2 FQNNGV. The CDR3 is 13 amino acids. V gave up 3 bases and J gave up 4 bases, with 9 bases separating them.

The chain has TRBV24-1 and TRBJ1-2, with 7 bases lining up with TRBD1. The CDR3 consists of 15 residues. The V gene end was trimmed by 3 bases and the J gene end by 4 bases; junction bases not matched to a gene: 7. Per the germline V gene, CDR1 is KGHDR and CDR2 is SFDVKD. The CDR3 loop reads CATSDPDRAFYGYTF. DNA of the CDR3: TGTGCCACCAGTGATCCCGACAGGGCCTTCTATGGCTACACCTTC.